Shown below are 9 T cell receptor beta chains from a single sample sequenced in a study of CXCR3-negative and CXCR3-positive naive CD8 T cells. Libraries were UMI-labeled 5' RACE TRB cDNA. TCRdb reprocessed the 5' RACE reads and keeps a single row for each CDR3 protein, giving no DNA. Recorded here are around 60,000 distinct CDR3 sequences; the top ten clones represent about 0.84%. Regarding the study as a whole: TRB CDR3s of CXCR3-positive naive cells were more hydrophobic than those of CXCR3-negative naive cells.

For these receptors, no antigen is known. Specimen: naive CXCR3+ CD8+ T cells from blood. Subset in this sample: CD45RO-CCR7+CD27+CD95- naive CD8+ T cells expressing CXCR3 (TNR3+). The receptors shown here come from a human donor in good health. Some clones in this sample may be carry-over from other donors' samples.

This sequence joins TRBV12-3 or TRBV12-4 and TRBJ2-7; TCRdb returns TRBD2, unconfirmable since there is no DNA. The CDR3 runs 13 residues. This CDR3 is CASSGGERYEQYF.

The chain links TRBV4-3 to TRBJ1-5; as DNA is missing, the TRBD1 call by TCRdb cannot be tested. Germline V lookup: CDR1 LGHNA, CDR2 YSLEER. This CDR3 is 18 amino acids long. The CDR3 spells CASSQDFPAGGGDQPQHF.

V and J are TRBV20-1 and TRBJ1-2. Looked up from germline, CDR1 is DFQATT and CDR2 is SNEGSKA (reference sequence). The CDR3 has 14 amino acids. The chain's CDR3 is CSARDRTNDYGYTF.

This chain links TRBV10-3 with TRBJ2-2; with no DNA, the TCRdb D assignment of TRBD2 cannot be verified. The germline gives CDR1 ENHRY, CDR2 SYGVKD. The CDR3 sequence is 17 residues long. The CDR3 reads CAISEGLAGGLTGELFF.

CDR3 protein: CASSETTGRRETQYF. This chain connects TRBV28 to TRBJ2-5; TCRdb's D gene call, TRBD1, goes unchecked for lack of DNA. The germline V gene encodes CDR1 MDHEN and CDR2 SYDVKM. The CDR3 is 15 amino acids.

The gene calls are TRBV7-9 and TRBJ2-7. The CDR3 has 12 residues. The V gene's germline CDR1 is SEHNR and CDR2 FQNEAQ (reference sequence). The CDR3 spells CASSLRTYEQYF.

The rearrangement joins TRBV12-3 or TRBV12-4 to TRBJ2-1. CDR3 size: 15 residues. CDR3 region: CASSLEHRSYNEQFF.

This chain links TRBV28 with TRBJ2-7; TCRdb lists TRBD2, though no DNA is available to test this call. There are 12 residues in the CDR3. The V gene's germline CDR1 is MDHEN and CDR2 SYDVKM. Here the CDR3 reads CASRVGSYEQYF.

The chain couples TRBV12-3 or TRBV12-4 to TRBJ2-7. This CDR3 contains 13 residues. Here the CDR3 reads CASSSRDSYEQYF.